Below, 2 T cell receptor beta chains from the same sample are listed, as sequenced in a study of post-analysis software for immune sequencing data. Study-wide points: Roughly five TRBV segments, including TRBV5-6, TRBV5-1 and TRBV20-1, were more frequent in patients than controls.

The antigens for these receptors are not known. Unique molecular identifiers had been added to the TCR beta cDNA libraries. A single record per CDR3 protein comes from TCRdb applying MiXCR to the PCR reads. Altogether approximately 570,000 distinct CDR3 sequences are present, roughly two fifths being singletons, with the ten largest covering approximately 1.7%. The material sequenced was blood. The receptors originated from a girl aged 5 to 17 with multiple sclerosis.

There are a few counts of this clonotype. The V gene is TRBV29-1, the J gene TRBJ2-3, with D perhaps matching TRBD2 (6 bases). The CDR3 runs to 15 residues. V was trimmed by 4 bases and J by 1 base, leaving 15 bases between them. Per the germline V gene, CDR1 is SQVTM and CDR2 is ANQGSEA. The CDR3 DNA reads as TGCAGCGTTGGCGGAGGGCCGTTAGGCACAGATACGCAGTATTTT. Its translation is CSVGGGPLGTDTQYF.

This clonotype was recorded a few times. J is TRBJ2-1 and V is TRBV27; D might be TRBD1 (6 bases). V lost 5 bases to trimming and J lost 9 bases, with 11 bases between them. Germline CDR1 MNHEY, CDR2 SMNVEV (reference sequence). The CDR3 runs 12 residues. CDR3: CASSEVTGEQFF. For the CDR3, the DNA is TGTGCCAGCAGTGAAGTGACAGGTGAGCAGTTCTTC.